These 4 T cell receptor beta chains were all obtained from the same sample, sequenced in a study of T cell responses to AZD1222 COVID-19 vaccine. The repertoire was sequenced with immunoSEQ multiplex PCR; TCRdb's copy has only in-frame clones and lacks some. The sample lists around 260,000 clones, over 90% occurring once. The material was peripheral blood, obtained on day 0 of AZD1222 vaccination. The origin of the receptors is an adult in good health.

The genes are TRBV4-1 and TRBJ1-5; possibly TRBD1 for D (5 bases). Per the germline V gene, CDR1 is MGHRA and CDR2 is YSYEKL. The V gene lost 1 base and the J gene lost 1 base, with 14 bases spanning the gap. This CDR3 comprises 17 residues. CDR3 in amino acids: CASSQVTGGISNQPQHF. The CDR3 nucleotides are TGCGCCAGCAGCCAAGTCACGGGGGGGATAAGCAATCAGCCCCAGCATTTT.

This chain's CDR3 is CASTLDSTSSIQYF. CDR3 sequence (DNA): TGCGCCAGCACGCTCGACTCAACCTCTAGCATTCAGTACTTC. The V gene is TRBV5-1, the J gene TRBJ2-4, with D unresolved. Germline-derived CDR1 and CDR2 are SGHRS and YFSETQ. With 6 bases removed from V and 9 bases from J, the gap between germline ends came to 19 bases. The CDR3 totals 14 residues.

The chain is built from TRBV10-3 and TRBJ1-1, with 7 bases that match TRBD1. The length of the CDR3 is 15 residues. V trimming: 4 bases; J trimming: 0 bases; junction bases outside the gene matches: 5. The germline V gene has CDR1 ENHRY and CDR2 SYGVKD. CDR3 region: CAISGQTGVNTEAFF. DNA for the CDR3: TGTGCCATCAGTGGACAAACAGGGGTGAACACTGAAGCTTTCTTT.

The rearrangement uses TRBV4-1 and TRBJ1-2; 7 positions agree with TRBD1. This CDR3 contains 15 residues. CDR1 is MGHRA and CDR2 is YSYEKL in the germline V gene. J was trimmed by 4 bases and V by 2 bases; bases with no gene match: 7. The CDR3 DNA reads as TGCGCCAGCAGCCAATCAAACGCAGGGGGCTATGGCTACACCTTC. Its translation is CASSQSNAGGYGYTF.